This TCR beta chain was captured in a study of CD8+CD57+ T cells in acquired aplastic anemia. Overall study context: CD4+ and CD8+ cells, once sorted, gave DNA averaging approximately 3.4 ug.

Broader study findings: Twenty-nine shared CD8+ CDR3s appeared highly expressed within patients' immunodominant clones.

The sequenced patients had an expansion of CD8+CD57+ cells seen by flow cytometry. Every patient presented with severe acquired aplastic anemia. Patients were untreated when blood was sampled. Worth noting for this clonotype: The antigen is undetermined.

Genomic DNA templated the TCR beta VDJ and CDR3 profiling. TCRdb called the reads again in MiXCR, with one record for every CDR3 protein. The sample includes roughly 100,000 distinct CDR3 sequences, around two thirds of them seen just once. The length of the CDR3 is 14 residues. Per germline, CDR1 SGHRS and CDR2 YFSETQ. The ends lost 3 bases at V and 5 bases at J; junction bases unmatched: 2. The sequence was collected from a human donor with aplastic anemia. Sample: sorted CD4+, CD8+, or CD8+CD57+ T cells (not recorded which) from PBMCs. V gene TRBV5-1 combines with J gene TRBJ1-4; 9 positions match TRBD1. CDR3 in DNA: TGCGCCAGCAGCTACGGACAGGGGAATGAAAAACTGTTTTTT. This gives the protein CASSYGQGNEKLFF.